Listed here are 24 T cell receptor beta chains from one sample, sequenced in a study of blood T cell repertoires in COVID-19. The method was immunoSEQ multiplex PCR; TCRdb's version includes in-frame clones alone and lacks a portion of them. The table records some 77,000 clones, approximately 80% of them present only once. Material for sequencing was peripheral blood. Receptors were obtained from a woman aged 70-85 years with acute or convalescent COVID-19.

The rearrangement joins TRBV3-1 (or the pseudogene TRBV3-2) to TRBJ2-1; 15 nucleotides line up with TRBD2. Germline V gene lookup returns CDR1 LGHDT and CDR2 YNNKEL (reference sequence). This CDR3 region has 17 residues. After removal of 1 base from V and 4 bases from J, the junction contained 2 bases not matched to a gene. In nucleotides, the CDR3 is TGTGCCAGCAGCCAAGGGACTAGCGGGAGGGTATACAATGAGCAGTTCTTC. Amino acid sequence: CASSQGTSGRVYNEQFF.

This chain uses TRBV28 with TRBJ2-7, with 7 bases identical to TRBD2. The V and J ends lost 7 bases and 2 bases, in that order; junction bases with no gene match: 8. Germline CDR1 reads MDHEN; CDR2 reads SYDVKM. CDR3 length equals 14 residues. CDR3 loop: CASTGTKPPYEQYF. The CDR3 coding sequence is TGTGCCAGCACCGGGACTAAGCCACCCTACGAGCAGTACTTC.

The chain recombines TRBV9 with TRBJ1-6; D is unresolved. Germline-derived CDR1 and CDR2 are SGDLS and YYNGEE. Trimming took 4 bases from V and 7 from J, leaving 15 bases between them. The CDR3 loop spans 15 amino acids. The CDR3: CASSLSAGMNSPLHF. DNA of the CDR3: TGTGCCAGCAGCTTATCAGCAGGCATGAATTCACCCCTCCACTTT.

The V and J genes are TRBV5-1 and TRBJ2-7; D might be TRBD1 (5 bases). The V gene lost 1 base and the J gene lost 4 bases, with 12 bases spanning the gap. CDR3 length: 14 amino acids. Germline values: CDR1 SGHRS, CDR2 YFSETQ. In nucleotides, the CDR3 is TGCGCCAGCAGCTTGTCAGGGATCGAGTACGAGCAGTACTTC. It codes for CASSLSGIEYEQYF. Using reference TRBV5-1 and TRBJ2-7 for the parts outside the CDR3, the full variable domain is KAGVTQTPRYLIKTRGQQVTLSCSPISGHRSVSWYQQTPGQGLQFLFEYFSETQRNKGNFPGRFSGRQFSNSRSEMNVSTLELGDSALYLCASSLSGIEYEQYFGPGTRLTVT.

CDR3 DNA sequence: TGCGCCAGCAGCGACATTAACAGGGGGCCAGGTGGCTACACCTTC. The encoded protein is CASSDINRGPGGYTF. The rearrangement links TRBV5-1 to TRBJ1-2; TRBD1 aligns across 9 bases. CDR3 length: 15 residues. CDR1 SGHRS and CDR2 YFSETQ come from the germline V gene. The junction had 11 bases not matched to a gene; V was cut back by 4 bases and J by 7 bases.

The gene calls are TRBV7-9 and TRBJ1-2; D possibly corresponds to TRBD1 (5 bases). The V end lost 5 bases, the J end lost 1 base, and 8 bases lay between the germline ends. CDR1 is SEHNR, CDR2 FQNEAQ, per germline (reference sequence). This CDR3 region has 13 residues. This CDR3 reads CASSLTVNYGYTF. The CDR3 bases are TGTGCCAGCAGCCTGACAGTTAACTATGGCTACACCTTC.

The V call is TRBV19, the J call TRBJ2-4, with D uncertain. The CDR3 sequence is 16 residues long. CDR1 and CDR2 (germline): LNHDA, SQIVND (reference sequence). Trimming left V 2 bases short and J 0 bases short, with 11 bases between. CDR3 region: CASSIRMGAAKNIQYF. The CDR3 coding sequence is TGTGCCAGTAGTATACGGATGGGCGCAGCCAAAAACATTCAGTACTTC.

V usage is TRBV5-1 and J usage is TRBJ1-1, with D tentatively TRBD1 (5 bases). Trimming stripped 6 bases from V and 2 bases from J, with 11 bases between. The germline V gene encodes CDR1 SGHRS and CDR2 YFSETQ. This CDR3 region has 13 residues. The CDR3 sequence is CASTVGGNTEAFF. CDR3 bases: TGCGCCAGCACCGTCGGGGGTAACACTGAAGCTTTCTTT.

The genes are TRBV7-9 and TRBJ1-5; possible D gene TRBD1, 5 bases. The germline CDR1 and CDR2 sequences are SEHNR and FQNEAQ (reference sequence). The CDR3 loop spans 14 amino acids. The V end was cut by 5 bases, the J end by 0 bases, with 8 bases between. The CDR3 reads CASSEQVSNQPQHF. Here the CDR3 DNA reads TGTGCCAGCAGCGAACAGGTTAGCAATCAGCCCCAGCATTTT.

This clone turned up a few times. The chain uses TRBV5-6 and TRBJ2-5; D is possibly TRBD1 (5 bases). V dropped 0 bases and J dropped 5 bases, with 11 bases sitting between them. CDR3 length equals 14 residues. Germline values: CDR1 SGHDT, CDR2 YYEEEE. The CDR3 nucleotides read TGTGCCAGCAGCTTGGTTGGGGCCCCTGAGACCCAGTACTTC. This translates into CASSLVGAPETQYF.

V is TRBV6-5 and J is TRBJ2-2; 11 bases agree with TRBD2. This CDR3 spans 15 amino acids. Unmatched junction bases numbered 3, after V lost 2 bases and J lost 7 bases. Germline V CDR1 and CDR2: MNHEY, SVGAGI. The DNA for the CDR3 is TGTGCCAGCAGTTACAGGCTAGCGGGAGGCGGGGAGCTGTTTTTT. This translates into CASSYRLAGGGELFF.

The chain employs TRBV18 and TRBJ2-3; D is uncertain. The germline V and J ends were trimmed by 0 bases and 1 base, with 5 bases remaining between them. This CDR3 is 14 amino acids long. From germline, CDR1 is KGHSH and CDR2 LQKENI. As DNA, the CDR3 is TGTGCCAGCTCACCACCGGGCCGCACAGATACGCAGTATTTT. Amino acid sequence: CASSPPGRTDTQYF.

V usage is TRBV6-5 and J usage is TRBJ2-5, with 10 positions matching TRBD2. The germline gives CDR1 MNHEY, CDR2 SVGAGI. The V gene end was trimmed by 2 bases and the J gene end by 13 bases; junction bases not matched to a gene: 10. CDR3 length: 14 amino acids. The CDR3 coding sequence is TGTGCCAGCAGTTACAGCGGGGGGGGGAGGTCGATGTACTTC. Translating gives CASSYSGGGRSMYF.

Concerning this clone itself: One junction end does not reproduce the germline sequence, and a read error may be involved. V gene TRBV7-7 combines with J gene TRBJ2-5; TRBD2 matches 9 bases. CDR3 length: 18 amino acids. Germline V gene sequence: CDR1 SSHAT, CDR2 FNYEAQ (reference sequence). This CDR3 reads CASSIAGALGPFQETQYF. The CDR3 DNA follows: TGTGCTAGCAGTATAGCGGGAGCCTTGGGCCCTTTCCAAGAGACCCAGTACTTC. Full variable domain (remainder filled in from reference TRBV7-7 and TRBJ2-5): GAGVSQSPRYKVTKRGQDVTLRCDPISSHATLYWYQQALGQGPEFLTYFNYEAQPDKSGLPSDRFSAERPEGSISTLTIQRTEQRDSAMYRCASSIAGALGPFQETQYFGPGTRLLVL.

V usage is TRBV7-9 and J usage is TRBJ2-1; D is possibly TRBD2 (6 bases). The ends were cut back, 1 base at V and 0 bases at J, with 16 bases in the middle. CDR1 is SEHNR and CDR2 is FQNEAQ in the germline V gene (reference sequence). CDR3 size: 18 residues. The chain's CDR3 is CASSLVIGLIGSYNEQFF. In nucleotides, the CDR3 is TGTGCCAGCAGCTTAGTGATAGGACTAATCGGCTCCTACAATGAGCAGTTCTTC.

V gene TRBV14 combines with J gene TRBJ2-7, with 10 bases aligning to TRBD2. V trimming: 1 base; J trimming: 7 bases; junction bases outside the gene matches: 7. The CDR3 contains 15 residues. The germline gives CDR1 SGHDN, CDR2 FVKESK. The CDR3 DNA follows: TGTGCCAGCAGCCAAGGTTATAGCGGGAGGAGGGAGCAGTACTTC. As protein: CASSQGYSGRREQYF. Drawing the rest from reference TRBV14 and TRBJ2-7, the complete variable domain is EAGVTQFPSHSVIEKGQTVTLRCDPISGHDNLYWYRRVMGKEIKFLLHFVKESKQDESGMPNNRFLAERTGGTYSTLKVQPAELEDSGVYFCASSQGYSGRREQYFGPGTRLTVT.

This clone occurred once. The V gene is TRBV6-6, the J gene TRBJ1-5; D remains unclear. V was pared by 4 bases and J by 3 bases, with 4 bases between. Germline V gene data show CDR1 as MNHNY and CDR2 as SVGAGI (reference sequence). The CDR3 is 12 amino acids. DNA of the CDR3: TGTGCCAGCAGTTCTCTCAATCAGCCCCAGCATTTT. Protein product: CASSSLNQPQHF.

The genes are TRBV28 and TRBJ1-1; weak D call: TRBD1 (5 bases). CDR1 and CDR2 from the germline V gene are MDHEN and SYDVKM. The CDR3 totals 15 residues. V was pared by 5 bases and J by 1 base, with 14 bases between. Written as DNA, the CDR3 is TGTGCCAGCAGTGAAGCGGGGGAGGGGAACACTGAAGCTTTCTTT. This sequence encodes CASSEAGEGNTEAFF.

The chain employs TRBV29-1 and TRBJ1-4; D might be TRBD1 (5 bases). CDR3 length equals 13 residues. The germline V and J ends were trimmed by 7 bases and 8 bases, with 17 bases remaining between them. Germline CDR1 reads SQVTM; CDR2 reads ANQGSEA. CDR3 protein: CSAAQGSSEKLFF. The CDR3 DNA reads TGCAGCGCAGCGCAGGGTAGTTCCGAAAAACTGTTTTTT. Full variable domain (outside the CDR3, taken from reference TRBV29-1 and TRBJ1-4): SAVISQKPSRDICQRGTSLTIQCQVDSQVTMMFWYRQQPGQSLTLIATANQGSEATYESGFVIDKFPISRPNLTFSTLTVSNMSPEDSSIYLCSAAQGSSEKLFFGSGTQLSVL.

The CDR3: CASSLTRTYEQYF. In DNA form, the CDR3 reads TGTGCCAGCAGTTTAACCAGAACCTACGAGCAGTACTTC. The gene calls are TRBV12-3 or TRBV12-4 and TRBJ2-7; D is undetermined. CDR3 length equals 13 residues. The V end was cut by 2 bases, the J end by 2 bases, with 7 bases between.

The CDR3 DNA sequence: TGCGCCAGCAGGGAGGGCTATAATTCACCCCTCCACTTT. It encodes CASREGYNSPLHF. This chain joins TRBV5-1 and TRBJ1-6; D remains ambiguous. Per the germline V gene, CDR1 is SGHRS and CDR2 is YFSETQ. The CDR3 has 13 amino acids. V lost 5 bases, J lost 3 bases, and 6 bases lay in between.

V usage is TRBV19 and J usage is TRBJ2-1, with a possible D match to TRBD1 (7 bases). The CDR3 totals 13 residues. CDR1 is LNHDA, CDR2 SQIVND, per germline (reference sequence). V was clipped by 6 bases and J by 4 bases, with 10 bases between them. The CDR3 DNA reads TGTGCCAGTAGCCCAGGGGGGTACAATGAGCAGTTCTTC. Encoded protein: CASSPGGYNEQFF.

There are a few counts of this clone. The chain employs TRBV6-5 and TRBJ1-5; D call uncertain. The germline V gene has CDR1 MNHEY and CDR2 SVGAGI. The CDR3 has 15 residues. Trimming pared 0 bases from V and 7 bases from J, leaving 13 bases between. The CDR3 coding sequence is TGTGCCAGCAGTTACTCGGTCGGCTCCGGGCAGCCCCAGCATTTT. Its translation is CASSYSVGSGQPQHF.

The chain uses TRBV19 and TRBJ1-2, with 11 bases matching TRBD1. After removal of 7 bases from V and 2 bases from J, the junction contained 24 bases not matched to a gene. Germline loops: CDR1 LNHDA, CDR2 SQIVND (reference sequence). The CDR3 has 21 residues. CDR3 sequence: CASTLIARGGQGAVGNYGYTF. CDR3 sequence (DNA): TGTGCCAGTACATTAATTGCTCGGGGCGGACAGGGGGCCGTGGGAAACTATGGCTACACCTTC.